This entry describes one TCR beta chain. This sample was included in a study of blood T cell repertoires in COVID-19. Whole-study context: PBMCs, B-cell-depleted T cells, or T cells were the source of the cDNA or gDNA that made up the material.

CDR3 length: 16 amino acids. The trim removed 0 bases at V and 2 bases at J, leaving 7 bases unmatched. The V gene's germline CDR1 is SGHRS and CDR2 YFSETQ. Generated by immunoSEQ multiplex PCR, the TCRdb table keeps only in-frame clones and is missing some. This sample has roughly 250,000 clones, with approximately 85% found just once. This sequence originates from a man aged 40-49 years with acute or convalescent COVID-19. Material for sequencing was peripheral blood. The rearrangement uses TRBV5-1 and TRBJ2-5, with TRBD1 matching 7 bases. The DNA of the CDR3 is TGCGCCAGCAGCTTGGAAGGTAGGGGGCTTCAAGAGACCCAGTACTTC. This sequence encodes CASSLEGRGLQETQYF.